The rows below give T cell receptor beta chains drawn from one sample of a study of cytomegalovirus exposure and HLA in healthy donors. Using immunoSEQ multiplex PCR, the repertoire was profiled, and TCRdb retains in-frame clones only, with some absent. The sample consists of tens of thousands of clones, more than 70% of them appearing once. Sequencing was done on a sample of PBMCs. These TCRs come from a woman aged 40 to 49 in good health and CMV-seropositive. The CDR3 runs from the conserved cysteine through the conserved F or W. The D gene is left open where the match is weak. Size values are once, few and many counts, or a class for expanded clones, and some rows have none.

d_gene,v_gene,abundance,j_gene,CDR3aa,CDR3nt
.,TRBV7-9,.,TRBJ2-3,CASSLPGSSADTQYF,TGTGCCAGCAGCTTACCGGGAAGTAGCGCAGATACGCAGTATTTT
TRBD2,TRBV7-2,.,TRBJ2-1,CASSSRNGTSGDEQFF,TGTGCCAGCAGCTCTAGGAATGGGACTAGCGGAGATGAGCAGTTCTTC
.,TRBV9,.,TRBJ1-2,CASSVGPSGNLDYGYTF,TGTGCCAGCAGCGTAGGCCCATCCGGGAACCTCGACTATGGCTACACCTTC
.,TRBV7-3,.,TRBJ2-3,CASSLRRAASTDTQYF,TGTGCCAGCAGCTTAAGGCGGGCCGCTAGCACAGATACGCAGTATTTT
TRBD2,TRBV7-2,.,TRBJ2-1,CASSRGTSGGTVFF,TGTGCCAGCAGCCGGGGGACTAGCGGGGGGACGGTGTTCTTC
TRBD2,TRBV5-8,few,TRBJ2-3,CASSLFGLAVTDTQYF,TGTGCCAGCAGCTTGTTCGGACTAGCGGTCACAGATACGCAGTATTTT
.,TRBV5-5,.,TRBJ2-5,CASSSDTLRRGIQETQYF,TGTGCCAGCAGCTCGGACACCCTCAGGCGGGGAATTCAAGAGACCCAGTACTTC
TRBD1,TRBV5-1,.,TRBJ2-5,CASSRTTSGTGETQYF,TGCGCCAGCAGCCGGACGACGAGCGGGACAGGGGAGACCCAGTACTTC
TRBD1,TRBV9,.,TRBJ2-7,CASSEGTGALTYEQYF,TGTGCCAGCAGCGAGGGGACAGGGGCCCTAACCTACGAGCAGTACTTC
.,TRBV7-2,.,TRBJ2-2,CASSLVSRANTGELFF,TGTGCCAGCAGCTTAGTATCCAGGGCGAACACCGGGGAGCTGTTTTTT
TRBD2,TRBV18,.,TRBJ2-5,CASSPGLAGETQYF,TGTGCCAGCTCACCGGGACTAGCAGGAGAGACCCAGTACTTC